This T cell receptor (beta chain) stems from a study of spatial heterogeneity in lung cancer. Study background: Detected beta-chain sequences consistently exceeded alpha-chain sequences. Raw sequencing reads included, on average, more than eight appearances of each unique TCR and UMI combination.

The study tagged each TCR cDNA molecule with a unique molecular identifier. TCRdb re-analysed the 5' RACE reads in MiXCR, keeping a single row per CDR3 protein. The table includes around 11,000 distinct CDR3 sequences, roughly 3.8% detected once. Per germline, CDR1 MDHEN and CDR2 SYDVKM. J gave up 1 base and V 6 bases, and 7 bases lay outside the gene matches. The CDR3 consists of 17 residues. Time point noted: sample taken at primary tumor resection. Sequencing covered unsorted whole RNA taken from tumor, nontumor lung or frozen PBMC. The chain carries TRBV28 and TRBJ1-6; 9 nucleotides line up with TRBD1. Source: normal lung tissue next to the tumor, taken at surgery. This TCR was sampled from a male donor with early-stage non-small cell lung cancer. CDR3 coding DNA: TGTGCCAGCAGGGCGACAGGGACAGGGTCCTATAATTCACCCCTCCACTTT. Protein: CASRATGTGSYNSPLHF.